One and the same sample provided the 10 T cell receptor beta chains below, sequenced in a study of T cells in localized non-small cell lung cancer. Some clones are missing from TCRdb's copy, which holds only in-frame ones; the method was immunoSEQ multiplex PCR. The table shows 25,000 to 35,000 clones, with 85% to 95% occurring only once. This specimen was peripheral blood, taken before any cancer treatment. The receptors stem from a woman between 35 and 75 years old with stage I lung adenocarcinoma.

This clone has just a few counts. The V call is TRBV7-2, the J call TRBJ1-1; no clear D. In germline, CDR1 is SGHTA, CDR2 FQGNSA. V lost 3 bases and J 3 bases, leaving 11 bases between the germline ends. The CDR3 length is 14 residues. The CDR3 DNA sequence: TGTGCCAGCAGCTTCATCCTGGGTTACACTGAAGCTTTCTTT. Its protein is CASSFILGYTEAFF.

The V and J genes are TRBV9 and TRBJ2-2; a weak D match, TRBD2 (5 bases). The germline gives CDR1 SGDLS, CDR2 YYNGEE. This CDR3 has 14 residues. Trimming left V 3 bases short and J 2 bases short, with 8 bases between. CDR3 nucleotide sequence: TGTGCCAGCAGCGGGACTCGTAACACCGGGGAGCTGTTTTTT. It specifies CASSGTRNTGELFF.

The chain has TRBV18 and TRBJ1-2; D is undetermined. Trimming shortened V by 0 bases and J by 8 bases, and 10 bases separated the two germline ends. This CDR3 has 13 amino acids. Per the germline V gene, CDR1 is KGHSH and CDR2 is LQKENI. The CDR3 DNA reads TGTGCCAGCTCACCACCGCTGGCCGGAGGCTACACCTTC. Protein: CASSPPLAGGYTF.

This clone appeared once. The V and J genes are TRBV28 and TRBJ1-1, with 7 bases that match TRBD1. Germline V gene data show CDR1 as MDHEN and CDR2 as SYDVKM. The CDR3 contains 17 residues. The junction had 16 bases not matched to a gene; V was cut back by 6 bases and J by 3 bases. This CDR3 reads CASRPSDTTGIYTEAFF. Here the CDR3 DNA reads TGTGCCAGCAGGCCTAGTGACACGACAGGGATATACACTGAAGCTTTCTTT.

The genes are TRBV6-6 and TRBJ2-3; D gene ambiguous. V lost 0 bases to trimming and J lost 7 bases, with 14 bases between them. The germline gives CDR1 MNHNY, CDR2 SVGAGI (reference sequence). This CDR3 is built from 15 residues. This CDR3 reads CASSYSVGYPYTQYF. The CDR3 DNA follows: TGTGCCAGCAGTTACTCCGTTGGGTACCCTTATACGCAGTATTTT.

The chain uses TRBV7-3 and TRBJ2-3; D unclear. The CDR3 length is 15 residues. Trimming pared 2 bases from V and 0 bases from J, leaving 9 bases between. Germline V lookup: CDR1 SGHTA, CDR2 FQGTGA. DNA of the CDR3: TGTGCCAGCAGCTTAGTGGGCGGTAGCACAGATACGCAGTATTTT. Translated: CASSLVGGSTDTQYF.

V gene TRBV6-8 combines with J gene TRBJ1-2, with 9 bases that match TRBD1. From germline, CDR1 is MNHGY and CDR2 SAAAGT. CDR3 size: 15 residues. Trimming removed 5 bases from V and 4 bases from J; junction bases left unmatched: 8. The CDR3 DNA reads as TGTGCCAGCAGTCGTAAAGGGACAGGGTTCTATGGCTACACCTTC. Its protein product is CASSRKGTGFYGYTF.

This chain connects TRBV19 to TRBJ1-6, with TRBD1 matching over 10 bases. In germline, CDR1 is LNHDA, CDR2 SQIVND (reference sequence). V trimming: 8 bases; J trimming: 10 bases; junction bases outside the gene matches: 8. The CDR3 is 14 residues long. The CDR3 region is CASGDRGKGSPLHF. The CDR3 DNA sequence: TGTGCCAGTGGGGACAGGGGCAAAGGGTCACCCCTCCACTTT. Combining the CDR3 with reference TRBV19 and TRBJ1-6 gives the whole variable domain DGGITQSPKYLFRKEGQNVTLSCEQNLNHDAMYWYRQDPGQGLRLIYYSQIVNDFQKGDIAEGYSVSREKKESFPLTVTSAQKNPTAFYLCASGDRGKGSPLHFGNGTRLTVT.

The V call is TRBV5-6, the J call TRBJ2-7; a possible D gene is TRBD2 (6 bases). The V end was cut by 4 bases, the J end by 4 bases, with 12 bases between. The germline CDR1 and CDR2 sequences are SGHDT and YYEEEE. This CDR3 has 13 residues. The DNA of the CDR3 is TGTGCCAGCAGCAAATGGAGGGATTACGAGCAGTACTTC. Translation gives CASSKWRDYEQYF.

The rearrangement joins TRBV5-4 to TRBJ1-2; TRBD1 matches at 9 bases. The CDR3 covers 14 residues. CDR1 is SGHNT, CDR2 YYREEE, per germline (reference sequence). V shed 4 bases, J shed 4 bases, and the junction held 5 bases outside the gene matches. The CDR3 DNA follows: TGTGCCAGCAGCCCACAGGGGGCTCCCTATGGCTACACCTTC. Its protein is CASSPQGAPYGYTF. Variable domain in full (rest from reference TRBV5-4 and TRBJ1-2): ETGVTQSPTHLIKTRGQQVTLRCSSQSGHNTVSWYQQALGQGPQFIFQYYREEENGRGNFPPRFSGLQFPNYSSELNVNALELDDSALYLCASSPQGAPYGYTFGSGTRLTVV.